This is a list of T cell receptor beta chains from one sample in a study of CXCR3-negative and CXCR3-positive naive CD8 T cells. TCRdb processed the 5' RACE reads again and assigns one entry to each CDR3 protein, with no DNA. In all, the sample yields under 70,000 distinct CDR3 sequences. The sample taken for sequencing was naive CXCR3+ CD8+ T cells from blood. Source of these receptors: a human donor in good health. Some clones in this sample may be carry-over from other donors' samples. Both conserved end residues are part of each CDR3.

J	V	length	CDR3
TRBJ2-3	TRBV7-9	16	CASSLRGSSSTDTQYF
TRBJ1-1	TRBV6-2/TRBV6-3	15	CASSFAGLLNTEAFF
TRBJ1-2	TRBV7-2	16	CASSSTEVPLNYGYTF
TRBJ2-7	TRBV28	14	CASSFPGGDYEQYF
TRBJ1-1	TRBV10-3	13	CAISGPGNTEAFF
TRBJ2-1	TRBV29-1	17	CSVESGGAGAGIDEQFF
TRBJ1-2	TRBV29-1	11	CSGDGNYGYTF
TRBJ2-7	TRBV6-2/TRBV6-3	15	CASSYTDRASYEQYF
TRBJ2-3	TRBV30	13	CAWDSGGTDTQYF
TRBJ2-3	TRBV11-2	18	CASSLVSGGPRHTDTQYF
TRBJ2-1	TRBV5-1	13	CASTPRDYNEQFF
TRBJ2-5	TRBV13	14	CASSLGRGGETQYF
TRBJ2-1	TRBV4-2	20	CASSQDVFWGSGSSYNEQFF
TRBJ2-1	TRBV6-5	18	CASSYSDPLAGGYNEQFF
TRBJ2-1	TRBV5-6	17	CASSSATGFPAYNEQFF
TRBJ1-2	TRBV6-5	13	CASSYSKLYGYTF
TRBJ2-5	TRBV7-3	14	CASSLIGGQETQYF
TRBJ2-3	TRBV29-1	15	CSVEGGTPNTDTQYF
TRBJ2-3	TRBV29-1	15	CVHTTGVLSTDTQYF
TRBJ2-1	TRBV7-2	14	CASSPGTLGNEQFF
TRBJ2-1	TRBV5-1	15	CASSLAGPVGDEQFF
TRBJ1-5	TRBV10-3	14	CAISERGAGQPQHF
TRBJ2-7	TRBV27	15	CASSSPGQGVYEQYF
TRBJ2-3	TRBV20-1	12	CSASVGTDTQYF
TRBJ2-1	TRBV24-1	14	CATQDSIWDNEQFF
TRBJ2-1	TRBV28	13	CASSWGAYNEQFF
TRBJ1-1	TRBV6-2/TRBV6-3	16	CASSYAGIRGGTKAFF
TRBJ2-1	TRBV7-9	13	CASSFPLDNEQFF
TRBJ2-7	TRBV20-1	16	CSARDENRGIVYEQYF
TRBJ2-7	TRBV4-3	14	CASSRGLADYEQYF
TRBJ2-7	TRBV11-1	14	CASSRHDRVYEQYF
TRBJ2-1	TRBV6-6	15	CASSPGTSGDNEQFF
TRBJ2-7	TRBV27	14	CASSFGGAPYEQYF
TRBJ2-7	TRBV7-2	13	CASSLSLGAEQYF
TRBJ2-2	TRBV6-6	16	CASSQSTGGWTGELFF
TRBJ2-7	TRBV5-1	14	CASSPKGSSYEQYF
TRBJ2-7	TRBV10-3	13	CAIDDRDSYEQYF
TRBJ2-3	TRBV27	14	CASSLDRLGNTQYF
TRBJ2-1	TRBV28	14	CASSPLASVNEQFF
TRBJ1-1	TRBV7-9	13	CSSTPRRGTEAFF
TRBJ2-3	TRBV5-5	13	CASSLGQTDTQYF
TRBJ2-1	TRBV4-3	15	CASSLTGLEYNEQFF
TRBJ2-2	TRBV20-1	16	CSARGPGGYYTGELFF
TRBJ1-1	TRBV4-2	15	CASSQDGDITTEAFF
TRBJ2-4	TRBV19	13	CASRGVAKNIQYF
TRBJ2-3	TRBV29-1	13	CSVVRVSTDTQYF
TRBJ2-5	TRBV29-1	14	CSAAGLAGVGTQYF
TRBJ2-7	TRBV27	16	CASSSLAGSSSYEQYF
TRBJ2-1	TRBV7-3	16	CASSTLAGGPYNEQFF
TRBJ2-1	TRBV28	14	CASSLRPRGYEQFF
TRBJ1-2	TRBV12-3/TRBV12-4	14	CASSLVGTGAGYTF
TRBJ2-7	TRBV7-8	12	CASSILGYEQYF
TRBJ1-5	TRBV7-9	14	CASSLGQGHQPQHF
TRBJ2-6	TRBV12-3/TRBV12-4	14	CASTLGVGANVLTF